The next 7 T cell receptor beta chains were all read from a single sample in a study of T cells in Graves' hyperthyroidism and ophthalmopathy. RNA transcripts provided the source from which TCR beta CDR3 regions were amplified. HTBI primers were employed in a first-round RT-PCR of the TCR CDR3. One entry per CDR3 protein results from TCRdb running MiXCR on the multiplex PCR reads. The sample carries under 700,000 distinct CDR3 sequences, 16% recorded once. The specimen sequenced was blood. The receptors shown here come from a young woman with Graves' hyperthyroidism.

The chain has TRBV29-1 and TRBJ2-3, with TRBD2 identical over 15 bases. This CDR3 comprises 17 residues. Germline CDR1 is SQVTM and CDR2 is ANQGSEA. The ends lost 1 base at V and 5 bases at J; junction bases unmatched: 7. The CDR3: CSVEAGLAGGREDTQYF. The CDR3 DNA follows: TGCAGCGTTGAAGCCGGACTAGCGGGGGGGCGGGAAGATACGCAGTATTTT.

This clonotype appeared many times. CDR3 protein: CASSSIRGTGSSYNEQFF. CDR3 coding DNA: TGTGCCAGCAGCTCCATTAGGGGGACGGGGAGCTCCTACAATGAGCAGTTCTTC. The rearrangement links TRBV7-9 to TRBJ2-1; maybe TRBD1 (6 bases). CDR1 SEHNR and CDR2 FQNEAQ come from the germline V gene (reference sequence). V was shortened by 4 bases and J by 0 bases, with 19 bases between the two germline ends. This CDR3 spans 18 amino acids.

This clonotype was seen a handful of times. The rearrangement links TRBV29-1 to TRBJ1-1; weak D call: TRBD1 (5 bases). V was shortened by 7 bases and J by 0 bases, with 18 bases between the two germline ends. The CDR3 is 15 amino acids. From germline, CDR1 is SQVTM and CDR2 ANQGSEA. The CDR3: CSAARSGIMNTEAFF. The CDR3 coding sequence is TGCAGCGCTGCTAGGTCAGGGATTATGAACACTGAAGCTTTCTTT.

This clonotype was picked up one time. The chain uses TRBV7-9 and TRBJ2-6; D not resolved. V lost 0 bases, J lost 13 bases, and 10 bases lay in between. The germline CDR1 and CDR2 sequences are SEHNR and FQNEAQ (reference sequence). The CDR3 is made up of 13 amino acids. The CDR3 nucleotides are TGTGCCAGCAGCTTAGCAGGGTTCGGGGTCCTGACTTTC. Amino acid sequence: CASSLAGFGVLTF.

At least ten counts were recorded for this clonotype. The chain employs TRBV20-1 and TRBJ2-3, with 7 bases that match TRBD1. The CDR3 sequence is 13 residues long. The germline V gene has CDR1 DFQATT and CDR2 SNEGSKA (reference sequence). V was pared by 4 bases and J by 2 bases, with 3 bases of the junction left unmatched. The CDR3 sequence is CSAKGAVTDTQYF. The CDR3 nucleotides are TGCAGTGCTAAGGGGGCAGTCACAGATACGCAGTATTTT.

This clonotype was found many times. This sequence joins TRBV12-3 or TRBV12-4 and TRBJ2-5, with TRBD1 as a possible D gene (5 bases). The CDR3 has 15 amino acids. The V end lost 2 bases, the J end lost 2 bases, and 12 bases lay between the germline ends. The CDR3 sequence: CASSLNGQLQETQYF. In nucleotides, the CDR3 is TGTGCCAGCAGTTTAAACGGACAACTACAAGAGACCCAGTACTTC.

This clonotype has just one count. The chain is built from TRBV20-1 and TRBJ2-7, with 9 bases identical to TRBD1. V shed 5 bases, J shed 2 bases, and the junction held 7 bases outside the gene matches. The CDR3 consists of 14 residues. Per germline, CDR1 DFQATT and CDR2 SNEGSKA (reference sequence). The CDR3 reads CSASRQGVTYEQYF. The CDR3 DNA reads TGCAGTGCTTCCCGACAGGGGGTCACCTACGAGCAGTACTTC.